These 15 T cell receptor beta chains came from one sample sequenced in a study of T cell responses to AZD1222 COVID-19 vaccine. Libraries were prepared by immunoSEQ multiplex PCR; TCRdb keeps only in-frame clonotypes and omits some of them. Among 160,000 or so clones listed, roughly 94% were seen once. The sample in question was peripheral blood, obtained 28 days after the second AZD1222 dose. The receptors come from an adult who received the AZD1222 COVID-19 vaccine.

V usage is TRBV10-2 and J usage is TRBJ1-1; D gene unclear. Germline CDR1 and CDR2: WSHSY and SAAADI. The CDR3 extends over 14 amino acids. The V end was cut by 3 bases, the J end by 0 bases, with 8 bases between. In nucleotides, the CDR3 is TGCGCCAGCAGTGATGGGGTGGTGAACACTGAAGCTTTCTTT. Translating it yields CASSDGVVNTEAFF.

The chain combines TRBV20-1 with TRBJ1-2, with 8 bases fitting TRBD1. The V gene end was trimmed by 6 bases and the J gene end by 6 bases; junction bases not matched to a gene: 12. Germline CDR1 and CDR2: DFQATT and SNEGSKA (reference sequence). The CDR3 runs 14 residues. As DNA, the CDR3 is TGCAGTGCCAGTAGACAGGGGAAAGAGGATGGCTACACCTTC. It translates to CSASRQGKEDGYTF.

V gene TRBV10-2 combines with J gene TRBJ2-7; D gene uncertain. There are 14 residues in the CDR3. The V and J ends lost 3 bases and 0 bases respectively, with 9 bases between them. Germline CDR1 WSHSY, CDR2 SAAADI. The CDR3 sequence: CASSDSLSSYEQYF. The CDR3 DNA reads as TGCGCCAGCAGTGACAGCCTTAGCTCCTACGAGCAGTACTTC.

The chain uses TRBV5-5 and TRBJ1-5, with D unclear. Trimming removed 0 bases at V and 1 base at J, with 2 bases between. The CDR3 totals 13 residues. Germline values: CDR1 SGHKS, CDR2 YYEKEE (reference sequence). The CDR3 protein is CASSLASNQPQHF. The CDR3 nucleotides read TGTGCCAGCAGCTTGGCCAGCAATCAGCCCCAGCATTTT.

This sequence joins TRBV18 and TRBJ1-1; D not certain. V lost 1 base and J lost 6, with 12 bases in between. From germline, CDR1 is KGHSH and CDR2 LQKENI. This CDR3 contains 14 residues. CDR3 nucleotide sequence: TGTGCCAGCTCACCACAGGAGACTTATTCTGAAGCTTTCTTT. Protein: CASSPQETYSEAFF.

This clone was seen once. The CDR3 sequence: CASSLENNRMRRNEQFF. Here the CDR3 DNA reads TGTGCCAGCAGCTTGGAGAATAACAGAATGAGGCGCAATGAGCAGTTCTTC. V usage is TRBV5-6 and J usage is TRBJ2-1; no clear D gene. This CDR3 has 17 amino acids. CDR1 SGHDT and CDR2 YYEEEE come from the germline V gene. The V end was cut by 0 bases, the J end by 6 bases, with 19 bases between.

V gene TRBV7-2 combines with J gene TRBJ1-5, with a tentative D call TRBD1 (5 bases). The germline gives CDR1 SGHTA, CDR2 FQGNSA. Between the trimmed V and J ends, which lost 5 bases and 7 bases, there was a span of 21 bases. The CDR3 extends over 16 amino acids. CDR3 sequence: CASSPRRGVGGQPQHF. DNA for the CDR3: TGTGCCAGCAGCCCGCGACGAGGGGTTGGAGGACAGCCCCAGCATTTT. The whole variable domain, remainder taken from reference TRBV7-2 and TRBJ1-5, is GAGVSQSPSNKVTEKGKDVELRCDPISGHTALYWYRQSLGQGLEFLIYFQGNSAPDKSGLPSDRFSAERTGGSVSTLTIQRTQQEDSAVYLCASSPRRGVGGQPQHFGDGTRLSIL.

The rearrangement uses TRBV18 and TRBJ1-3; 7 bases fit TRBD1. Germline V gene lookup returns CDR1 KGHSH and CDR2 LQKENI. The CDR3 has 16 amino acids. The V and J ends lost 4 bases and 0 bases, in that order; junction bases with no gene match: 6. CDR3 DNA sequence: TGTGCCAGCTCACAAACAGGGGCTGTCTCTGGAAACACCATATATTTT. It encodes CASSQTGAVSGNTIYF.

CDR3 DNA sequence: TGTGCCAGCAGTTTAACCAGGAGGGGATACGGGAATGAGCAGTTCTTC. It is translated as CASSLTRRGYGNEQFF. The chain is built from TRBV28 and TRBJ2-1; perhaps TRBD2 as D (6 bases). Germline CDR1 MDHEN, CDR2 SYDVKM. The germline V and J ends were trimmed by 2 bases and 7 bases, with 18 bases remaining between them. CDR3 size: 16 residues.

The rearrangement links TRBV2 to TRBJ2-7; D unresolved. The V gene lost 7 bases and the J gene lost 0 bases, with 10 bases spanning the gap. From germline, CDR1 is SNHLY and CDR2 FYNNEI. The CDR3 sequence is 13 residues long. This chain's CDR3 is CASTAVVSYEQYF. The CDR3 nucleotides read TGTGCCAGCACAGCAGTGGTCTCCTACGAGCAGTACTTC. Variable domain in full (rest from reference TRBV2 and TRBJ2-7): EPEVTQTPSHQVTQMGQEVILRCVPISNHLYFYWYRQILGQKVEFLVSFYNNEISEKSEIFDDQFSVERPDGSNFTLKIRSTKLEDSAMYFCASTAVVSYEQYFGPGTRLTVT.

The chain combines TRBV29-1 with TRBJ2-7; TRBD1 matches 9 bases. The CDR3 is 13 residues long. The V segment lost 6 bases and the J segment 2 bases; nucleotides outside the gene matches: 5. The germline gives CDR1 SQVTM, CDR2 ANQGSEA. The CDR3 reads CSVITGGTYEQYF. As DNA, the CDR3 is TGCAGCGTCATTACAGGGGGCACCTACGAGCAGTACTTC.

The gene calls are TRBV6-1 and TRBJ1-2; 7 nucleotides agree with TRBD1. CDR3 length: 15 amino acids. CDR1 is MNHNS and CDR2 is SASEGT in the germline V gene. The V and J ends lost 2 bases and 2 bases, in that order; junction bases with no gene match: 5. CDR3 sequence: CASSEPGTANYGYTF. Here the CDR3 DNA reads TGTGCCAGCAGTGAACCCGGGACAGCAAACTATGGCTACACCTTC.

V and J are TRBV6-5 and TRBJ1-2; a weak D match, TRBD1 (6 bases). CDR1 and CDR2 (germline): MNHEY, SVGAGI. V dropped 7 bases and J dropped 4 bases, with 16 bases sitting between them. The CDR3 extends over 14 amino acids. CDR3 in DNA: TGTGCCAGCACCGGGACCGAGGGGGGCTATGGCTACACCTTC. This encodes CASTGTEGGYGYTF.

The CDR3 protein is CSASGLAGEIRNEQFF. The CDR3, as DNA: TGCAGTGCTAGTGGACTAGCGGGAGAAATTCGGAATGAGCAGTTCTTC. V and J are TRBV20-1 and TRBJ2-1; 13 nucleotides align to TRBD2. The CDR3 sequence is 16 residues long. The germline gives CDR1 DFQATT, CDR2 SNEGSKA (reference sequence). After removal of 3 bases from V and 7 bases from J, the junction contained 9 bases not matched to a gene.

The CDR3, as DNA: TGCAGCGCAGGGATGAACACTGAAGCTTTCTTT. Its protein product is CSAGMNTEAFF. The V and J genes are TRBV29-1 and TRBJ1-1, with a possible D match to TRBD1 (5 bases). The CDR3 runs 11 residues. Germline values: CDR1 SQVTM, CDR2 ANQGSEA. The V and J ends lost 7 bases and 0 bases respectively, with 6 bases between them.